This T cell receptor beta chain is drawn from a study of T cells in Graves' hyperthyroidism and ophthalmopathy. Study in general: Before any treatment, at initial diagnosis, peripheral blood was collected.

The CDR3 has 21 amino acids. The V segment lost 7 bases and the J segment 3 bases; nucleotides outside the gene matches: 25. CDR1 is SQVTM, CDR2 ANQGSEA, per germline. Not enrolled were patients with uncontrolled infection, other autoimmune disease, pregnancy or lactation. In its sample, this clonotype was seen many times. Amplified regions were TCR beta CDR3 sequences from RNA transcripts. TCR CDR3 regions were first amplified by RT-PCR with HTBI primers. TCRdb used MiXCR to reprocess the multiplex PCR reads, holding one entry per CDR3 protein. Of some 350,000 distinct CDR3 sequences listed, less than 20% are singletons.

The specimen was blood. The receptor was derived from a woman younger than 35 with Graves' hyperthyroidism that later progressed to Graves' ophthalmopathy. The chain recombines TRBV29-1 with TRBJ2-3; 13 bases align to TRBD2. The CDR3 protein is CSARSWQGLAGVVGTTDTQYF. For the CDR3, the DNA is TGCAGCGCCCGTTCCTGGCAAGGACTAGCGGGAGTAGTGGGCACGACAGATACGCAGTATTTT.